This T cell receptor (beta chain) derives from a study of CD8+ T cells in alopecia areata. Whole-study results and caveats: TCR sharing was clearer in mice than between patients, perhaps partly owing to patient HLA diversity. Higher clonality was seen in lesional scalp than in normal scalp, especially in alopecia totalis/universalis.

Following RNA extraction, reverse transcription yielded cDNA that acted as the sequencing template. The table came from immunoSEQ multiplex PCR; TCRdb's copy has only in-frame clones and leaves some out. The sample consists of approximately 100,000 clones, 55% to 70% of them appearing once. Concerning this clone: No antigen is known for it.

This CDR3 region has 15 residues. Deletions cut 3 bases from V and 0 bases from J, with 14 bases between. Per germline, CDR1 SQVTM and CDR2 ANQGSEA. The treatment here: oral pan-JAK inhibitor, 5-10 mg twice daily. This specimen consisted of CD8+ T cells sorted from blood, obtained at approximately week 56, from a patient treated with tofacitinib. The clonotype comes from a human donor with alopecia areata. V and J are TRBV29-1 and TRBJ1-1; D is uncertain. DNA for the CDR3: TGCAGCGTTGACAATGGGGAAAGGGTGAACACTGAAGCTTTCTTT. It specifies CSVDNGERVNTEAFF.